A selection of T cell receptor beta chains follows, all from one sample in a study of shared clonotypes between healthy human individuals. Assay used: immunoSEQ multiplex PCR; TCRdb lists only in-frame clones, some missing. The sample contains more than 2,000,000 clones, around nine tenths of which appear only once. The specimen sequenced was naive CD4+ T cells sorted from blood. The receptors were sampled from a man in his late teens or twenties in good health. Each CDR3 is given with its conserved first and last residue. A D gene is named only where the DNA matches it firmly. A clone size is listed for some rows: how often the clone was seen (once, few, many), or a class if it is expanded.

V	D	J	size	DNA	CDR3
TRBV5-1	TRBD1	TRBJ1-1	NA	TGCGCCAGCAGTCCACAGGGGGAGAACACTGAAGCTTTCTTT	CASSPQGENTEAFF
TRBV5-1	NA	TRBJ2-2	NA	TGCGCCAGCAGCTCTAGACAGGCCCGAGTTAACTCCGGGGAGCTGTTTTTT	CASSSRQARVNSGELFF
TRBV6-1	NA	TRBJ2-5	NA	TGTGCCAGCAGTGAGAGGGGCAGGGGAGAGACCCAGTACTTC	CASSERGRGETQYF
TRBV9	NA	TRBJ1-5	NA	TGTGCCAGCAGCGAGGGAATCGGGGATTTAAATCAGCCCCAGCATTTT	CASSEGIGDLNQPQHF
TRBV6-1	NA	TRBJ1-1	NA	TGTGCCAGCAGGGCCATGGGGGGAGACGCTTTCTTT	CASRAMGGDAFF
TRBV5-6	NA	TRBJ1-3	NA	TGTGCCAGCAGCTTGAGTCGGTTGGCTGGAAACACCATATATTTT	CASSLSRLAGNTIYF
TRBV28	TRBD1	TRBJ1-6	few	TGTGCCAGCAGGACAGGGATACCCCTCCACTTT	CASRTGIPLHF
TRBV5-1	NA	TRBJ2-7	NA	TGCGCCAGCAGCTTGGGGGTGGGCTACGAGCAGTACTTC	CASSLGVGYEQYF
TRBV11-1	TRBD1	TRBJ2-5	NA	TGTGCCAGCAGCTTCGCCGGGACAGGGGGTTTTAAGACCCAGTACTTC	CASSFAGTGGFKTQYF
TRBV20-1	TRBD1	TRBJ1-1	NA	TGCAGTGCTACCAGGGGGTATGCTTTCTTT	CSATRGYAFF
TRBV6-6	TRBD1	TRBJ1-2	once	TGTGCCAGCAGTAGGGGAGGAGGACAGGTTAACTATGGCTACACCTTC	CASSRGGGQVNYGYTF